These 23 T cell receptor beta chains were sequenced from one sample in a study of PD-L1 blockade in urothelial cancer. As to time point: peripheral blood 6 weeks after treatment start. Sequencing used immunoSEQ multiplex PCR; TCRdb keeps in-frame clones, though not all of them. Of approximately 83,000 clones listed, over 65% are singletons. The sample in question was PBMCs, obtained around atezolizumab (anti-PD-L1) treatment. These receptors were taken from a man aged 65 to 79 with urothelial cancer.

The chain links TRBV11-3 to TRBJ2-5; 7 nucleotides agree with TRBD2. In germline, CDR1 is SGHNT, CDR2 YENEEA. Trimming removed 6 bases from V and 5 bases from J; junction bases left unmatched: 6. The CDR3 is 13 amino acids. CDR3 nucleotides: TGTGCCAGCAGAGGCGGGAGTAGGGAGACCCAGTACTTC. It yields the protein CASRGGSRETQYF.

This chain's CDR3 is CASRRTGNQPQHF. In nucleotides, the CDR3 is TGTGCCAGCAGACGGACAGGGAACCAGCCCCAGCATTTT. The V and J genes are TRBV6-5 and TRBJ1-5, with 8 positions matching TRBD1. This CDR3 is 13 amino acids long. The germline V gene has CDR1 MNHEY and CDR2 SVGAGI. The trim removed 6 bases at V and 7 bases at J, leaving 5 bases unmatched.

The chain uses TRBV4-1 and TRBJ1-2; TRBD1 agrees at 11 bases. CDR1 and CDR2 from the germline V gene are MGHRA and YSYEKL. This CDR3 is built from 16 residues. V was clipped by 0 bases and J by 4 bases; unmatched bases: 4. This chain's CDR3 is CASSQEGDRGAYGYTF. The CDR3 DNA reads TGCGCCAGCAGCCAAGAGGGGGACAGGGGGGCCTATGGCTACACCTTC.

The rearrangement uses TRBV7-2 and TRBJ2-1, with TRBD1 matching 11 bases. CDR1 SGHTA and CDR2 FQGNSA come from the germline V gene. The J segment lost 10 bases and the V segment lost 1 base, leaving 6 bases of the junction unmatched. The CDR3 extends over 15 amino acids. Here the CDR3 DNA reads TGTGCCAGCAGCTTAGTGTGGGGACAGGGGGGAGAGCAGTTCTTC. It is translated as CASSLVWGQGGEQFF.

The CDR3 protein is CSVEDGGESRELFF. CDR3 bases: TGCAGCGTTGAAGATGGAGGGGAATCTAGGGAACTGTTTTTT. The chain couples TRBV29-1 to TRBJ1-4; a weak D match, TRBD1 (5 bases). This CDR3 contains 14 residues. Per germline, CDR1 SQVTM and CDR2 ANQGSEA. The V end was cut by 0 bases, the J end by 12 bases, with 17 bases between. Full variable domain (outside the CDR3, taken from reference TRBV29-1 and TRBJ1-4): SAVISQKPSRDICQRGTSLTIQCQVDSQVTMMFWYRQQPGQSLTLIATANQGSEATYESGFVIDKFPISRPNLTFSTLTVSNMSPEDSSIYLCSVEDGGESRELFFGSGTQLSVL.

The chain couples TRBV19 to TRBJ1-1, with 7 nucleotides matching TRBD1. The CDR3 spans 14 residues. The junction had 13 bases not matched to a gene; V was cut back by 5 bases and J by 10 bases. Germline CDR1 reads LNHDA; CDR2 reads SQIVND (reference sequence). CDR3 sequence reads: CASSVGQATRGAFF. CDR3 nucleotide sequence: TGTGCCAGTAGTGTTGGACAGGCGACACGAGGAGCTTTCTTT.

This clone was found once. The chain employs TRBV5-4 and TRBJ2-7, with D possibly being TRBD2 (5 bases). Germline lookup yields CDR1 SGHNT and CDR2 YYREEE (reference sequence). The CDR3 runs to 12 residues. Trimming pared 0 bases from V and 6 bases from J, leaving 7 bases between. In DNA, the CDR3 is TGTGCCAGCAGCTTGGACAGCGGCGAGCAGTACTTC. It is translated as CASSLDSGEQYF.

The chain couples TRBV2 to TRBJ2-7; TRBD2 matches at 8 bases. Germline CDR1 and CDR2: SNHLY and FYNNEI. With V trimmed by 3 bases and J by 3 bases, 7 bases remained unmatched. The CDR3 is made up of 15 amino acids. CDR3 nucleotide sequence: TGTGCCAGCAGTGACAAAAGCGGGGGAGACTACGAGCAGTACTTC. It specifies CASSDKSGGDYEQYF. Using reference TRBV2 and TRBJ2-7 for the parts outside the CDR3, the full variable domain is EPEVTQTPSHQVTQMGQEVILRCVPISNHLYFYWYRQILGQKVEFLVSFYNNEISEKSEIFDDQFSVERPDGSNFTLKIRSTKLEDSAMYFCASSDKSGGDYEQYFGPGTRLTVT.

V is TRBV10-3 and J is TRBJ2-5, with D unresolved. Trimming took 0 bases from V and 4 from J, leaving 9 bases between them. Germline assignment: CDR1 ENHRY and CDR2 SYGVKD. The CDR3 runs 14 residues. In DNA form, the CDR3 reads TGTGCCATCAGTGAGTCGAGTCGCGGAGAGACCCAGTACTTC. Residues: CAISESSRGETQYF.

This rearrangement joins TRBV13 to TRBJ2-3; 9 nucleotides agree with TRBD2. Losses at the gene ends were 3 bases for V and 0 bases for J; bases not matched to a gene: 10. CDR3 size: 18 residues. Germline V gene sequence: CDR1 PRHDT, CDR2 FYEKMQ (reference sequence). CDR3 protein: CASSFGSSGTASTDTQYF. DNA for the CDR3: TGTGCCAGCAGCTTTGGCTCTAGCGGGACCGCGAGCACAGATACGCAGTATTTT.

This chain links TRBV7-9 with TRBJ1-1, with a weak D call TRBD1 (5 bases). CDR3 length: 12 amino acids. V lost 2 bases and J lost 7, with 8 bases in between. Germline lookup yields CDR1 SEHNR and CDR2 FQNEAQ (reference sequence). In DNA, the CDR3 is TGTGCCAGCAGCTTAACAGGTGGTGAAGCTTTCTTT. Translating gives CASSLTGGEAFF.

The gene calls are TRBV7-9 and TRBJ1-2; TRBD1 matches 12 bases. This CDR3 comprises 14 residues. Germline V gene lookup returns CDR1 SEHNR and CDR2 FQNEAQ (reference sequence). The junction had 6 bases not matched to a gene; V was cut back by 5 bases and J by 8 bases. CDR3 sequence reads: CASSPGTGGLGYTF. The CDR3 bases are TGTGCCAGCAGCCCCGGGACAGGGGGCTTGGGCTACACCTTC. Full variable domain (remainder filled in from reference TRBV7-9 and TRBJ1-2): DTGVSQNPRHKITKRGQNVTFRCDPISEHNRLYWYRQTLGQGPEFLTYFQNEAQLEKSRLLSDRFSAERPKGSFSTLEIQRTEQGDSAMYLCASSPGTGGLGYTFGSGTRLTVV.

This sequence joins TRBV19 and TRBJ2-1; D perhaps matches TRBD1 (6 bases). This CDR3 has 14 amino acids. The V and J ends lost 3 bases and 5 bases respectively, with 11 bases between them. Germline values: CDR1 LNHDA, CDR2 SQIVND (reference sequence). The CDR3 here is CASSIRGQNNEQFF. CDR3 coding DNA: TGTGCCAGTAGTATCCGAGGACAGAACAATGAGCAGTTCTTC.

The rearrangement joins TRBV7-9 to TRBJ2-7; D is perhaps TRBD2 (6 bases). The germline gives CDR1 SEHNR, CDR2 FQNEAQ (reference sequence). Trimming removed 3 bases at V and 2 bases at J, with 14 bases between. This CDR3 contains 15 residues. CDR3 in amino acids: CASSFDSSGAYEQYF. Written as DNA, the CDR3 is TGTGCCAGCAGCTTCGACAGCTCGGGGGCCTACGAGCAGTACTTC.

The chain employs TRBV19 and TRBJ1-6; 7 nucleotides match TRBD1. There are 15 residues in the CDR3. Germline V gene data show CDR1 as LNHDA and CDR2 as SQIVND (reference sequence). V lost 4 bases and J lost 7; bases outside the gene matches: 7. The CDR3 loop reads CASSTQTGRNSPLHF. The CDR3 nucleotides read TGTGCCAGTAGTACCCAGACAGGGAGGAATTCACCCCTCCACTTT.

The DNA of the CDR3 is TGTGCCAGTGCGGGGACAGGGGGGGGAGAAAAACTGTTTTTT. The encoded protein is CASAGTGGGEKLFF. The chain joins TRBV6-5 to TRBJ1-4, with 11 bases fitting TRBD1. The trim removed 9 bases at V and 8 bases at J, leaving 8 bases unmatched. The CDR3 covers 14 residues. Germline values: CDR1 MNHEY, CDR2 SVGAGI.

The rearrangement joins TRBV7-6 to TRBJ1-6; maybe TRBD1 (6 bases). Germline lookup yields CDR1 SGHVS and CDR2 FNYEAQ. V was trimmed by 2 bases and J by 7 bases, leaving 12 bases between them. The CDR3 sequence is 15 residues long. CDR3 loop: CASSLRGQINSPLHF. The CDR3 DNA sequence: TGTGCCAGCAGCTTACGAGGACAGATAAATTCACCCCTCCACTTT. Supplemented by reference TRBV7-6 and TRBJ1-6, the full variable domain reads GAGVSQSPRYKVTKRGQDVALRCDPISGHVSLYWYRQALGQGPEFLTYFNYEAQQDKSGLPNDRFSAERPEGSISTLTIQRTEQRDSAMYRCASSLRGQINSPLHFGNGTRLTVT.

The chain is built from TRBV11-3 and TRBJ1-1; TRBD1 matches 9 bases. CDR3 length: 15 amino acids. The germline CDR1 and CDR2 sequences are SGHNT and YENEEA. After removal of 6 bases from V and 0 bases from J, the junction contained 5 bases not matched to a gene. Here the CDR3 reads CASRPGQGMNTEAFF. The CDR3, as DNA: TGTGCCAGCAGGCCGGGACAGGGAATGAACACTGAAGCTTTCTTT.

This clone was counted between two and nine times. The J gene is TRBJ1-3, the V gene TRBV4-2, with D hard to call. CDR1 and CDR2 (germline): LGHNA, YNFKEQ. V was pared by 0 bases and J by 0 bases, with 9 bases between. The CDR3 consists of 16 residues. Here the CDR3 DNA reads TGTGCCAGCAGCCAAGAATTAAGAGTCTCTGGAAACACCATATATTTT. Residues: CASSQELRVSGNTIYF.

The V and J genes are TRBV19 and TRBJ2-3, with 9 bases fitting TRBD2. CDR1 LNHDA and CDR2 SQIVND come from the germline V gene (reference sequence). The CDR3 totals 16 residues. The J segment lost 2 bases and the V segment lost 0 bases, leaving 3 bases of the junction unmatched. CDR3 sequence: CASSIDASGNTDTQYF. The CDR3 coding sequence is TGTGCCAGTAGTATAGATGCTAGCGGGAACACAGATACGCAGTATTTT.

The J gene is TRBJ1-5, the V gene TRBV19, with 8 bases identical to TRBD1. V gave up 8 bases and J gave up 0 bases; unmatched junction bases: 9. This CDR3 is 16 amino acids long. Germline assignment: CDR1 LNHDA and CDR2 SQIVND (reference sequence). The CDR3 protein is CASRSSTGDSNQPQHF. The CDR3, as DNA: TGTGCCAGTCGTAGTTCGACAGGGGATAGCAATCAGCCCCAGCATTTT. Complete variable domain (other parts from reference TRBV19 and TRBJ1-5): DGGITQSPKYLFRKEGQNVTLSCEQNLNHDAMYWYRQDPGQGLRLIYYSQIVNDFQKGDIAEGYSVSREKKESFPLTVTSAQKNPTAFYLCASRSSTGDSNQPQHFGDGTRLSIL.

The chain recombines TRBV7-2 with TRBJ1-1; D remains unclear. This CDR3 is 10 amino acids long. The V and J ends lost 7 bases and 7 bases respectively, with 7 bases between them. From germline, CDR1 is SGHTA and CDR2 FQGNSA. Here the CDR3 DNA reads TGTGCCAGCATGGAGTTTGAAGCTTTCTTT. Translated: CASMEFEAFF.

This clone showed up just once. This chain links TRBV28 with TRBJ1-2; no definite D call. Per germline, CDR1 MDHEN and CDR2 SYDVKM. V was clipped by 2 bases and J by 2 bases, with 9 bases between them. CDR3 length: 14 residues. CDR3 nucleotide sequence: TGTGCCAGCAGTTTAGGCGGGTCGAACTATGGCTACACCTTC. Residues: CASSLGGSNYGYTF.